This T cell receptor (beta chain) is from a study of post-analysis software for immune sequencing data. Background on the study: Patients had relapsing-remitting, secondary progressive or progressive-relapsing multiple sclerosis; some lacked subtype. General observations from the study: When patients were compared with controls, about 5 TRBV segments were more frequent, TRBV5-6, TRBV5-1 and TRBV20-1 among them.

Libraries were made from TCR beta cDNA, and they carried unique molecular identifiers. TCRdb re-called the PCR reads through MiXCR, storing one row per CDR3 protein. The sample has about 260,000 distinct CDR3 sequences, approximately 34% seen once; the top ten hold less than 6%. Looked up from germline, CDR1 is ENHRY and CDR2 is SYGVKD. Between the trimmed V and J ends, which lost 6 bases and 0 bases, there was a span of 9 bases. The CDR3 runs 13 residues. This clonotype was detected many times. Its antigen is as yet unknown. The clonotype originates from a girl aged 5 to 17 with multiple sclerosis. V and J are TRBV10-3 and TRBJ2-7; D unclear. Specimen: blood. CDR3 nucleotide sequence: TGTGCCATCAGCTCACATAGCTCCTACGAGCAGTACTTC. It yields the protein CAISSHSSYEQYF.